The 28 T cell receptor beta chains below were found in one sample sequenced in a study of T cells in Graves' hyperthyroidism and ophthalmopathy (dated by TCRdb to the late 2010s). Libraries were prepared through multiplex PCR. The instrument was an Illumina HiSeq 2000. TCR beta CDR3 regions were amplified from RNA transcripts. For the first round of RT-PCR on the TCR CDR3, the HTBI primer set was used together with the Qiagen OneStep RT-PCR kit. TCRdb cleaned the public reads at Q25 with fastp, built clones with MiXCR and kept in-frame beta chains. Rows with one shared CDR3 protein collapse into an entry with the most common genes and DNA. The sample contains around 700,000 distinct CDR3 sequences, roughly a sixth of them found a single time. Over 15% of the sample is in the top ten clones. Sequences were obtained from blood. Receptors originate from a woman between 50 and 59 years old with Graves' hyperthyroidism that later progressed to Graves' ophthalmopathy.

This clonotype showed up just a few times. V gene TRBV10-2 combines with J gene TRBJ2-5, with D possibly TRBD1 on 5 matching bases. Trimming cost V 3 bases and J 5 bases, with 10 bases left between them. The germline V gene has CDR1 WSHSY and CDR2 SAAADI. This CDR3 spans 13 amino acids. CDR3: CASSDRARETQYF. DNA for the CDR3: TGCGCCAGCAGTGACAGGGCCAGGGAGACCCAGTACTTC.

This clonotype occurred many times. The V and J genes are TRBV7-8 and TRBJ2-1; D is possibly TRBD2 (6 bases). This CDR3 comprises 14 residues. Looked up from germline, CDR1 is SGHVS and CDR2 is FQNEAQ. The V end was cut by 10 bases, the J end by 3 bases, with 16 bases between. As DNA, the CDR3 is TGTGCCACTATCTGGGGGGTCGGCTACAATGAGCAGTTCTTC. This sequence encodes CATIWGVGYNEQFF.

This clonotype appeared a few times. J is TRBJ1-1 and V is TRBV15; no reliable D call. With 5 bases removed from V and 3 bases from J, the gap between germline ends came to 10 bases. This CDR3 has 13 amino acids. In germline, CDR1 is LNHNV, CDR2 YYDKDF (reference sequence). The CDR3 reads CATSPLRDTEAFF. The CDR3 DNA reads TGTGCCACCAGCCCCCTGAGGGACACTGAAGCTTTCTTT.

To note about this clonotype: The junction shows a germline mismatch at one end, possibly a read error. V is TRBV5-4 and J is TRBJ2-1; no reliable D call. CDR1 and CDR2 from the germline V gene are SGHNT and YYREEE (reference sequence). The length of the CDR3 is 14 residues. CDR3 amino acids: CASGLVKGNNEQFF. The DNA of the CDR3 is TGTGCCAGCGGCTTGGTTAAGGGTAACAATGAGCAGTTCTTC.

The chain is built from TRBV15 and TRBJ2-1; 9 bases are a match to TRBD1. Germline CDR1 is LNHNV and CDR2 is YYDKDF (reference sequence). The CDR3 consists of 17 residues. The trim removed 3 bases at V and 4 bases at J, leaving 10 bases unmatched. In nucleotides, the CDR3 is TGTGCCACCAGCAGTCTACCGGGACAGGGAGGGTACAATGAGCAGTTCTTC. Amino acid sequence: CATSSLPGQGGYNEQFF.

This clonotype was recorded at least ten times. J is TRBJ2-2 and V is TRBV11-1, with D hard to call. Germline lookup yields CDR1 SGHAT and CDR2 FQDESV (reference sequence). V was cut by 7 bases and J by 3 bases, with 9 bases left in between. The CDR3 consists of 13 residues. The CDR3 here is CASTPAYTGELFF. The CDR3 DNA follows: TGTGCCAGCACTCCAGCCTACACCGGGGAGCTGTTTTTT.

This clonotype was counted ten times or more. The V call is TRBV6-5, the J call TRBJ1-6; D is undetermined. Germline V CDR1 and CDR2: MNHEY, SVGAGI. The V and J ends lost 2 bases and 7 bases respectively, with 12 bases between them. The CDR3 covers 15 residues. CDR3 sequence reads: CASSYLQAGNSPLHF. CDR3 coding DNA: TGTGCCAGCAGTTACCTCCAGGCGGGGAATTCACCCCTCCACTTT.

This chain uses TRBV25-1 with TRBJ1-2; D remains unclear. This CDR3 comprises 14 residues. Germline CDR1 and CDR2: MGHDK and SYGVNS. Trimming removed 1 base from V and 3 bases from J, with 9 bases in between. CDR3 coding DNA: TGTGCCAGCAGTGAATTTGGGGTCCACTATGGCTACACCTTC. Translation gives CASSEFGVHYGYTF.

Regarding this clonotype: One base away lies a much larger clone, so this may be a sequencing read error. The rearrangement links TRBV6-5 to TRBJ1-1; D unclear. There are 14 residues in the CDR3. The germline V gene encodes CDR1 MNHEY and CDR2 SVGAGI. The CDR3 DNA sequence: TGTGCCGGCAGTTATGACCAAATAGGTACTGAAGCTTTCTTT. Protein product: CAGSYDQIGTEAFF.

V is TRBV10-3 and J is TRBJ1-1; weak D call: TRBD1 (6 bases). V was pared by 8 bases and J by 1 base, with 14 bases between. CDR3 length: 14 amino acids. CDR1 and CDR2 (germline): ENHRY, SYGVKD. The chain's CDR3 is CAIRFGQSNTEAFF. CDR3 DNA: TGTGCCATCCGGTTCGGACAGTCGAACACTGAAGCTTTCTTT.

V and J are TRBV6-4 and TRBJ1-1, with 10 bases identical to TRBD1. Germline V gives CDR1 MRHNA, CDR2 SNTAGT. CDR3 size: 16 residues. The trim removed 6 bases at V and 14 bases at J, leaving 21 bases unmatched. The CDR3 is CASRGGGTGVFSRIFF. The CDR3 DNA follows: TGTGCCAGCAGAGGGGGAGGGACAGGGGTTTTCTCTAGGATCTTCTTT.

The genes are TRBV6-2 or TRBV6-3 and TRBJ2-5, with 8 bases lining up with TRBD2. The CDR3 loop spans 15 amino acids. Losses at the gene ends were 4 bases for V and 2 bases for J; bases not matched to a gene: 6. Germline CDR1 and CDR2: MNHEY and SVGEGT. CDR3: CASSSLLAVQETQYF. Written as DNA, the CDR3 is TGTGCCAGCAGTTCCTTACTAGCGGTGCAAGAGACCCAGTACTTC.

This clonotype was detected a few times. The V gene is TRBV20-1, the J gene TRBJ2-3, with TRBD2 matching over 7 bases. In germline, CDR1 is DFQATT, CDR2 SNEGSKA (reference sequence). The CDR3 loop spans 13 amino acids. Trimming cost V 0 bases and J 9 bases; bases outside gene matches: 6. The CDR3 coding sequence is TGCAGTGCTAGAGATGGGCGGGGAGGGACGCAGTATTTT. It yields the protein CSARDGRGGTQYF.

In this sample, this clonotype turned up many times. This chain uses TRBV7-2 with TRBJ2-2; D unresolved. CDR3 length equals 16 residues. V was shortened by 4 bases and J by 0 bases, with 12 bases between the two germline ends. CDR1 is SGHTA, CDR2 FQGNSA, per germline. DNA of the CDR3: TGTGCCAGCAGCTCGCGACGGCTAGCGAACACCGGGGAGCTGTTTTTT. Encoded protein: CASSSRRLANTGELFF.

The CDR3, as DNA: TGTGCCAGCAGGACTTCTAAGGACAGGATACGAGAAAAACTGTTTTTT. The encoded protein is CASRTSKDRIREKLFF. This rearrangement joins TRBV6-1 to TRBJ1-4; 7 bases are a match to TRBD1. J was trimmed by 8 bases and V by 6 bases; bases with no gene match: 15. Germline-derived CDR1 and CDR2 are MNHNS and SASEGT. This CDR3 has 16 residues.

This clonotype has at least ten counts. The J gene is TRBJ2-3, the V gene TRBV12-3 or TRBV12-4; D perhaps matches TRBD1 (7 bases). The CDR3 runs to 16 residues. V was trimmed by 3 bases and J by 3 bases, leaving 16 bases between them. The CDR3, as DNA: TGTGCCAGCAGTTTTTCCGGGGGACAGAGGACAGATACGCAGTATTTT. It specifies CASSFSGGQRTDTQYF.

The sample holds many counts of this clonotype. The rearrangement joins TRBV10-3 to TRBJ1-5, with 7 bases aligning to TRBD1. The CDR3 has 14 amino acids. The trim removed 5 bases at V and 5 bases at J, leaving 6 bases unmatched. The V gene's germline CDR1 is ENHRY and CDR2 SYGVKD. The chain's CDR3 is CAISQRQGDQPQHF. The CDR3 region has the DNA TGTGCCATCAGTCAACGACAGGGAGATCAGCCCCAGCATTTT.

This clonotype has a count of ten or more. The chain carries TRBV6-1 and TRBJ2-1; D is ambiguous. The CDR3 totals 13 residues. V was clipped by 6 bases and J by 0 bases, with 6 bases between them. Germline-derived CDR1 and CDR2 are MNHNS and SASEGT. The CDR3 sequence is CASSESSYNEQFF. The CDR3 nucleotides are TGTGCCAGCAGCGAAAGCTCCTACAATGAGCAGTTCTTC.

This clonotype appeared a few times. The chain uses TRBV5-1 and TRBJ2-2; no clear D. V lost 0 bases and J lost 0, with 6 bases in between. The CDR3 has 15 residues. Per germline, CDR1 SGHRS and CDR2 YFSETQ. CDR3 sequence: CASSLGISNTGELFF. As DNA, the CDR3 is TGCGCCAGCAGCTTGGGCATATCGAACACCGGGGAGCTGTTTTTT.

This clonotype occurred a few times. The rearrangement uses TRBV20-1 and TRBJ1-2; D remains unclear. The germline V and J ends were trimmed by 6 bases and 0 bases, with 11 bases remaining between them. CDR3 length: 13 amino acids. Germline V gives CDR1 DFQATT, CDR2 SNEGSKA (reference sequence). The CDR3 reads CSADSLTNYGYTF. In DNA form, the CDR3 reads TGCAGTGCCGATAGCTTGACTAACTATGGCTACACCTTC.

This sequence joins TRBV7-8 and TRBJ1-5; 7 bases agree with TRBD1. There are 19 residues in the CDR3. Unmatched junction bases numbered 11, after V lost 0 bases and J lost 0 bases. Germline CDR1 and CDR2: SGHVS and FQNEAQ. CDR3 coding DNA: TGTGCCAGCAGCTTAGCGCCGTGGGACAGCAAATATAGCAATCAGCCCCAGCATTTT. As protein: CASSLAPWDSKYSNQPQHF. The variable domain in full, with the rest retrieved from reference TRBV7-8 and TRBJ1-5, is GAGVSQSPRYKVAKRGQDVALRCDPISGHVSLFWYQQALGQGPEFLTYFQNEAQLDKSGLPSDRFFAERPEGSVSTLKIQRTQQEDSAVYLCASSLAPWDSKYSNQPQHFGDGTRLSIL.

J is TRBJ1-2 and V is TRBV9; 10 bases are shared with TRBD1. Trimming at V came to 3 bases and at J to 4 bases, leaving 6 bases not matched to a gene. Germline values: CDR1 SGDLS, CDR2 YYNGEE. The CDR3 totals 15 residues. CDR3 sequence: CASSAPGQGSYGYTF. DNA of the CDR3: TGTGCCAGCAGCGCGCCGGGACAGGGGAGCTATGGCTACACCTTC.

This clonotype was detected many times. The chain is built from TRBV2 and TRBJ1-6; D unresolved. The V gene lost 7 bases and the J gene lost 7 bases, with 11 bases spanning the gap. This CDR3 is 13 amino acids long. Germline CDR1 SNHLY, CDR2 FYNNEI. The CDR3 bases are TGTGCCAGCATGAGGAGTCGCAATTCACCCCTCCACTTT. This sequence encodes CASMRSRNSPLHF.

This clonotype was seen ten or more times. V and J are TRBV20-1 and TRBJ1-2; 8 bases match TRBD1. CDR1 and CDR2 from the germline V gene are DFQATT and SNEGSKA (reference sequence). This CDR3 is 12 amino acids long. CDR3 loop: CIIRTGNYGYTF. As DNA, the CDR3 is TGCATTATTCGGACAGGGAACTATGGCTACACCTTC.

This clonotype has a count of ten or more. V gene TRBV3-1 combines with J gene TRBJ1-5; TRBD1 aligns across 9 bases. Losses at the gene ends were 6 bases for V and 2 bases for J; bases not matched to a gene: 8. Germline V gene sequence: CDR1 LGHDT, CDR2 YNNKEL (reference sequence). CDR3 size: 16 residues. DNA for the CDR3: TGTGCCAGCAGTCATACAGGGGGCGGGGGCAATCAGCCCCAGCATTTT. Residues: CASSHTGGGGNQPQHF.

V and J are TRBV5-1 and TRBJ1-1, with TRBD1 as a possible D gene (5 bases). CDR3 length: 14 amino acids. Looked up from germline, CDR1 is SGHRS and CDR2 is YFSETQ. The V and J ends lost 0 bases and 2 bases respectively, with 8 bases between them. The DNA of the CDR3 is TGCGCCAGCAGCTTGGAGACAGAAAACACTGAAGCTTTCTTT. This sequence encodes CASSLETENTEAFF.

In this sample, this clonotype turned up many times. The chain combines TRBV11-2 with TRBJ2-7; D is unresolved. Looked up from germline, CDR1 is SGHAT and CDR2 is FQNNGV. There are 14 residues in the CDR3. With 1 base removed from V and 2 bases from J, the gap between germline ends came to 9 bases. The CDR3, as DNA: TGTGCCAGCAGCTTAGTTTTTTCCACCTACGAGCAGTACTTC. Translation gives CASSLVFSTYEQYF. Using reference TRBV11-2 and TRBJ2-7 for the parts outside the CDR3, the full variable domain is EAGVAQSPRYKIIEKRQSVAFWCNPISGHATLYWYQQILGQGPKLLIQFQNNGVVDDSQLPKDRFSAERLKGVDSTLKIQPAKLEDSAVYLCASSLVFSTYEQYFGPGTRLTVT.

This clonotype has more than one count but fewer than ten. This chain uses TRBV9 with TRBJ1-1; 9 positions match TRBD1. This CDR3 has 14 amino acids. CDR1 and CDR2 from the germline V gene are SGDLS and YYNGEE. V was clipped by 3 bases and J by 5 bases; unmatched bases: 5. CDR3 in amino acids: CASSAQGARTEAFF. CDR3 DNA: TGTGCCAGCAGCGCACAGGGGGCACGAACTGAAGCTTTCTTT.